Listed here are 17 T cell receptor beta chains from one sample, sequenced in a study of shared clonotypes between healthy human individuals. Clones were sequenced by immunoSEQ multiplex PCR, and TCRdb holds only the in-frame ones, with some missing. Among about half a million clones, almost 80% were seen once, and the ten largest hold around 12%. The sequencing input was PBMCs. These receptors all come from a woman in her forties in good health. Some clones in this sample may be carry-over from other donors' samples.

In its sample, this clone was seen many times. The chain is built from TRBV28 and TRBJ2-5; perhaps TRBD1 as D (5 bases). V lost 6 bases to trimming and J lost 8 bases, with 16 bases between them. Germline loops: CDR1 MDHEN, CDR2 SYDVKM. This CDR3 has 13 residues. CDR3 loop: CASSLRPTATQYF. DNA for the CDR3: TGTGCCAGCAGCCTCCGACCGACAGCCACCCAGTACTTC. Complete variable domain (other parts from reference TRBV28 and TRBJ2-5): DVKVTQSSRYLVKRTGEKVFLECVQDMDHENMFWYRQDPGLGLRLIYFSYDVKMKEKGDIPEGYSVSREKKERFSLILESASTNQTSMYLCASSLRPTATQYFGPGTRLLVL.

V and J are TRBV19 and TRBJ2-2, with 7 bases aligning to TRBD1. Germline V lookup: CDR1 LNHDA, CDR2 SQIVND (reference sequence). CDR3 size: 14 residues. Losses at the gene ends were 3 bases for V and 5 bases for J; bases not matched to a gene: 3. The CDR3 DNA is TGTGCCAGTAGTATCCACAGGGGTACCGGGGAGCTGTTTTTT. The encoded protein is CASSIHRGTGELFF.

The chain uses TRBV2 and TRBJ1-2; D not resolved. Between the trimmed V and J ends, which lost 7 bases and 4 bases, there was a span of 22 bases. CDR1 and CDR2 from the germline V gene are SNHLY and FYNNEI. CDR3 length equals 16 residues. CDR3 DNA sequence: TGTGCCAGCACCCCAAGGACGGGGAGTATCGGCTATGGCTACACCTTC. Encoded protein: CASTPRTGSIGYGYTF.

This chain joins TRBV30 and TRBJ1-6, with 7 bases that match TRBD1. Germline-derived CDR1 and CDR2 are GTSNPN and SVGIG (reference sequence). This CDR3 comprises 13 residues. With V trimmed by 5 bases and J by 4 bases, 2 bases remained unmatched. In nucleotides, the CDR3 is TGTGCCTGGGAACAGGGGTATAATTCACCCCTCCACTTT. Its protein product is CAWEQGYNSPLHF.

This sequence joins TRBV13 and TRBJ2-3; no firm D call. This CDR3 spans 12 amino acids. V was cut by 5 bases and J by 2 bases, with 5 bases left in between. Germline V gene lookup returns CDR1 PRHDT and CDR2 FYEKMQ (reference sequence). The CDR3 nucleotides are TGTGCCAGCAGCCACCCCACAGATACGCAGTATTTT. Its translation: CASSHPTDTQYF. The variable domain in full, completed from reference TRBV13 and TRBJ2-3, reads AAGVIQSPRHLIKEKRETATLKCYPIPRHDTVYWYQQGPGQDPQFLISFYEKMQSDKGSIPDRFSAQQFSDYHSELNMSSLELGDSALYFCASSHPTDTQYFGPGTRLTVL.

This clone has at least ten counts. The chain couples TRBV7-8 to TRBJ2-7; no firm D call. Germline CDR1 reads SGHVS; CDR2 reads FQNEAQ. This CDR3 spans 14 amino acids. V was pared by 6 bases and J by 3 bases, with 15 bases between. CDR3 DNA sequence: TGTGCCAGCAGAAGCAGCCGGGCTCACTACGAGCAGTACTTC. It specifies CASRSSRAHYEQYF.

This chain joins TRBV14 and TRBJ2-1, with D unclear. The germline CDR1 and CDR2 sequences are SGHDN and FVKESK. This CDR3 has 16 residues. V gave up 0 bases and J gave up 0 bases, with 9 bases separating them. The DNA of the CDR3 is TGTGCCAGCAGCCAAGATTGGGAAAGCTCCTACAATGAGCAGTTCTTC. Protein: CASSQDWESSYNEQFF.

Comments on this clone: Since the CDR3 does not end with the conserved phenylalanine or tryptophan, this likely comes from a read error. Because the CDR3's place on the DNA is in doubt, the DNA is left out and the CDR3 is given as listed by TCRdb. J is TRBJ2-7 and V is TRBV2; TRBD1 is the table's D call, not checked against the DNA. Germline assignment: CDR1 SNHLY and CDR2 FYNNEI. The CDR3 comprises 13 residues, both ends counted. The CDR3 reads CASSPDRGRFWRL.

This chain links TRBV10-3 with TRBJ2-2; 8 bases align to TRBD1. V dropped 5 bases and J dropped 3; count of bases not matched to a gene: 2. The CDR3 runs 14 residues. Germline lookup yields CDR1 ENHRY and CDR2 SYGVKD. CDR3 region: CAISRGQDTGELFF. CDR3 DNA sequence: TGTGCCATCAGTAGGGGACAGGACACCGGGGAGCTGTTTTTT.

The rearrangement joins TRBV7-6 to TRBJ2-1; a possible D gene is TRBD2 (5 bases). V dropped 5 bases and J dropped 0 bases, with 17 bases sitting between them. Germline CDR1 and CDR2: SGHVS and FNYEAQ. The CDR3 totals 17 residues. CDR3 amino acids: CASSPGISGVSYNEQFF. Written as DNA, the CDR3 is TGTGCCAGCAGCCCGGGGATTTCGGGCGTCTCCTACAATGAGCAGTTCTTC.

The chain has TRBV27 and TRBJ2-1, with D maybe TRBD2 (5 bases). Germline lookup yields CDR1 MNHEY and CDR2 SMNVEV (reference sequence). V was trimmed by 5 bases and J by 10 bases, leaving 18 bases between them. The CDR3 is 14 residues long. The chain's CDR3 is CASSTRDALNEQFF. The CDR3, as DNA: TGTGCCAGCAGTACCCGGGATGCCCTTAACGAGCAGTTCTTC.

The chain combines TRBV10-3 with TRBJ2-6; tentatively, D is TRBD1 (6 bases). Per germline, CDR1 ENHRY and CDR2 SYGVKD. CDR3 length: 17 amino acids. The V and J ends lost 4 bases and 1 base respectively, with 14 bases between them. The CDR3 sequence: CAISASFRGSGANVLTF. CDR3 DNA: TGTGCCATCAGTGCGTCCTTTAGGGGGTCTGGGGCCAACGTCCTGACTTTC.

In this sample, this clone turned up once. This chain uses TRBV27 with TRBJ2-3, with 8 bases lining up with TRBD2. CDR3 length: 14 residues. V was clipped by 7 bases and J by 2 bases; unmatched bases: 5. CDR1 is MNHEY, CDR2 SMNVEV, per germline (reference sequence). The CDR3 spells CASTPAGATDTQYF. CDR3 DNA sequence: TGTGCCAGCACCCCAGCGGGAGCCACAGATACGCAGTATTTT.

This clone was counted between two and nine times. One end of the junction does not line up with germline, which may come from a read error. Other DNA variants within this sample encode the same CDR3. The CDR3 spells CASSLNRQAGELFF. CDR3 in DNA: TGTGCCAGCAGTTTAAACCGACAGGCCGGGGAACTGTTTTTT. This chain connects TRBV27 to TRBJ2-2; weak D call: TRBD1 (6 bases). Per the germline V gene, CDR1 is MNHEY and CDR2 is SMNVEV (reference sequence). The CDR3 sequence is 14 residues long.

This chain links TRBV18 with TRBJ1-1; possibly TRBD1 for D (6 bases). The CDR3 sequence is 15 residues long. V lost 6 bases, J lost 1 base, and 15 bases lay in between. Germline assignment: CDR1 KGHSH and CDR2 LQKENI. As DNA, the CDR3 is TGTGCCAGCTCCGGACCCGGGACAACGAACACTGAAGCTTTCTTT. As protein: CASSGPGTTNTEAFF.

The chain couples TRBV25-1 to TRBJ2-3; D call uncertain. This CDR3 has 16 amino acids. CDR1 MGHDK and CDR2 SYGVNS come from the germline V gene. Trimming removed 2 bases at V and 0 bases at J, with 12 bases between. CDR3 region: CASSEGIGPSTDTQYF. The CDR3 DNA reads as TGTGCCAGCAGTGAAGGTATAGGCCCCAGCACAGATACGCAGTATTTT.

This clone was detected only a few times. Germline and junction disagree at one end, which may indicate a read error. V usage is TRBV29-1 and J usage is TRBJ1-2; 9 bases map to TRBD1. Germline V gene data show CDR1 as SQVTM and CDR2 as ANQGSEA. This CDR3 has 11 amino acids. The CDR3: CSDGTGWGYAF. In DNA, the CDR3 is TGCAGCGATGGGACAGGGTGGGGCTACGCCTTC.